These 23 T cell receptor beta chains originate from one sample sequenced in a study of graft-versus-host responses after intestinal transplantation. Generated by immunoSEQ multiplex PCR, the TCRdb table keeps only in-frame clones and is missing some. The table includes 45,000 to 55,000 clones, about 89% detected once. The specimen was PBMCs, collected nearly 670 days after intestinal transplant. The source of these receptors is a human patient who received an intestinal transplant, so some T cells may come from the graft donor.

The rearrangement uses TRBV2 and TRBJ2-1; the D is unclear. V lost 7 bases and J lost 9, with 7 bases in between. Germline CDR1 and CDR2: SNHLY and FYNNEI. This CDR3 has 10 residues. CDR3 sequence: CASKATEQFF. The CDR3 bases are TGTGCCAGCAAGGCCACTGAGCAGTTCTTC.

The chain joins TRBV11-2 to TRBJ1-1; 7 bases agree with TRBD1. V shed 0 bases, J shed 8 bases, and the junction held 9 bases outside the gene matches. The CDR3 has 15 residues. CDR1 SGHAT and CDR2 FQNNGV come from the germline V gene. The CDR3: CASSLDPLTTGEAFF. The CDR3 region has the DNA TGTGCCAGCAGCTTAGATCCCCTAACGACAGGGGAAGCTTTCTTT.

This rearrangement joins TRBV27 to TRBJ1-1; 7 nucleotides line up with TRBD1. The trim removed 4 bases at V and 12 bases at J, leaving 8 bases unmatched. Germline lookup yields CDR1 MNHEY and CDR2 SMNVEV (reference sequence). The CDR3 consists of 12 residues. The CDR3 DNA is TGTGCCAGCAGTTCGCCGGACAGGAGGACTTTCTTT. As protein: CASSSPDRRTFF.

The chain employs TRBV7-9 and TRBJ2-7; the match to TRBD1 covers 11 bases. Germline CDR1 SEHNR, CDR2 FQNEAQ (reference sequence). The ends lost 5 bases at V and 4 bases at J; junction bases unmatched: 10. The CDR3 totals 16 residues. CDR3 nucleotides: TGTGCCAGCAGCCCCTTCGGACAGGGGGCCTTTTACGAGCAGTACTTC. Its translation: CASSPFGQGAFYEQYF.

Only one count was recorded for this clone. The V gene is TRBV5-6, the J gene TRBJ2-7; the D call may be TRBD1 or TRBD2 (6 bases each). In germline, CDR1 is SGHDT, CDR2 YYEEEE. Between the trimmed V and J ends, which lost 4 bases and 4 bases, there was a span of 18 bases. CDR3 length equals 15 residues. CDR3 DNA: TGTGCCAGCAGCCTGGCGGGGACAATCATGTACGAGCAGTACTTC. Protein product: CASSLAGTIMYEQYF.

The rearrangement links TRBV6-5 to TRBJ2-7; TRBD2 aligns across 9 bases. This CDR3 region has 13 residues. The V gene's germline CDR1 is MNHEY and CDR2 SVGAGI. The V and J ends lost 6 bases and 7 bases, in that order; junction bases with no gene match: 7. In nucleotides, the CDR3 is TGTGCCAGCAGCCTAGCGGGGCCGGGGGAGCAGTACTTC. Its protein is CASSLAGPGEQYF.

The V call is TRBV5-6, the J call TRBJ2-7; TRBD1 matches at 7 bases. This CDR3 is built from 13 residues. The germline V gene encodes CDR1 SGHDT and CDR2 YYEEEE. Trimming cost V 7 bases and J 3 bases; bases outside gene matches: 7. The CDR3 bases are TGTGCCAGCGGGAGTCAGGGGGACTACGAGCAGTACTTC. Protein product: CASGSQGDYEQYF.

The chain joins TRBV29-1 to TRBJ1-1, with D possibly TRBD1 on 6 matching bases. Trimming removed 3 bases at V and 6 bases at J, with 11 bases between. The CDR3 has 12 residues. Germline V gene lookup returns CDR1 SQVTM and CDR2 ANQGSEA. Here the CDR3 DNA reads TGCAGCGTTGATCTACAGGGCGCTGAAGCTTTCTTT. It yields the protein CSVDLQGAEAFF.

The chain carries TRBV15 and TRBJ2-5; D call uncertain. The ends were cut back, 0 bases at V and 3 bases at J, with 5 bases in the middle. CDR1 is LNHNV and CDR2 is YYDKDF in the germline V gene (reference sequence). The CDR3 runs 13 residues. The CDR3 reads CATSREAKETQYF. CDR3 DNA sequence: TGTGCCACCAGCAGAGAGGCAAAAGAGACCCAGTACTTC.

The chain couples TRBV5-6 to TRBJ2-1, with 11 bases that match TRBD1. Per germline, CDR1 SGHDT and CDR2 YYEEEE. The CDR3 is made up of 13 amino acids. J was trimmed by 10 bases and V by 4 bases; bases with no gene match: 4. DNA for the CDR3: TGTGCCAGCAGCGTGGACAGGGGGCGAGAGCAGTTCTTC. It specifies CASSVDRGREQFF.

The V call is TRBV5-4, the J call TRBJ2-1; the D gene is possibly TRBD2 (7 bases). The CDR3 spans 16 residues. Germline V gene lookup returns CDR1 SGHNT and CDR2 YYREEE (reference sequence). The V end was cut by 4 bases, the J end by 5 bases, with 19 bases between. The CDR3 spells CASSLGGAGAHNEQFF. The CDR3 region has the DNA TGTGCCAGCAGCCTGGGGGGGGCGGGGGCACACAATGAGCAGTTCTTC.

For the CDR3, the DNA is TGTGCCAGCAGCCCCTCCTTTGCCTTTTCCAATGAGCAGTTCTTC. It specifies CASSPSFAFSNEQFF. The V and J genes are TRBV7-7 and TRBJ2-1; D remains ambiguous. Per germline, CDR1 SSHAT and CDR2 FNYEAQ (reference sequence). The ends were cut back, 5 bases at V and 6 bases at J, with 17 bases in the middle. CDR3 length: 15 amino acids.

V gene TRBV6-6 combines with J gene TRBJ1-2; 7 bases agree with TRBD1. Germline-derived CDR1 and CDR2 are MNHNY and SVGAGI (reference sequence). The CDR3 runs 11 residues. V shed 5 bases, J shed 8 bases, and the junction held 2 bases outside the gene matches. CDR3 amino acids: CASSRQGGYTF. CDR3 in DNA: TGTGCCAGCAGTAGACAGGGAGGCTACACCTTC.

The chain employs TRBV5-4 and TRBJ2-6, with no clear D. V dropped 0 bases and J dropped 0 bases, with 13 bases sitting between them. Germline CDR1 and CDR2: SGHNT and YYREEE (reference sequence). CDR3 length: 18 amino acids. The CDR3 region is CASSLAEEFFSGANVLTF. Here the CDR3 DNA reads TGTGCCAGCAGCTTGGCCGAGGAGTTCTTCTCTGGGGCCAACGTCCTGACTTTC. Full variable domain (rest looked up from reference TRBV5-4 and TRBJ2-6): ETGVTQSPTHLIKTRGQQVTLRCSSQSGHNTVSWYQQALGQGPQFIFQYYREEENGRGNFPPRFSGLQFPNYSSELNVNALELDDSALYLCASSLAEEFFSGANVLTFGAGSRLTVL.

This chain links TRBV6-1 with TRBJ1-5; D may be TRBD1 (5 bases). CDR1 is MNHNS, CDR2 SASEGT, per germline. The CDR3 runs to 13 residues. The V gene lost 2 bases and the J gene lost 7 bases, with 9 bases spanning the gap. The CDR3 DNA is TGTGCCAGCAGTGAATGGAGGGGACAGCCCCAGCATTTT. Its protein product is CASSEWRGQPQHF.

The V call is TRBV27, the J call TRBJ1-2; TRBD1 matches 7 bases. CDR3 size: 15 residues. V was pared by 6 bases and J by 3 bases, with 10 bases of the junction left unmatched. The V gene's germline CDR1 is MNHEY and CDR2 SMNVEV (reference sequence). The CDR3 loop reads CASRPLDRLDYGYTF. The CDR3 bases are TGTGCCAGCAGACCCCTGGACAGGTTAGACTATGGCTACACCTTC.

The J gene is TRBJ1-3, the V gene TRBV6-5; D gene ambiguous. Per the germline V gene, CDR1 is MNHEY and CDR2 is SVGAGI. The CDR3 is 15 amino acids. V was trimmed by 0 bases and J by 0 bases, leaving 6 bases between them. CDR3 DNA sequence: TGTGCCAGCAGTTACTCCGCCAGCTCTGGAAACACCATATATTTT. As protein: CASSYSASSGNTIYF.

The rearrangement joins TRBV5-4 to TRBJ2-5; 10 positions agree with TRBD1. CDR3 length: 17 residues. From germline, CDR1 is SGHNT and CDR2 YYREEE (reference sequence). The junction had 14 bases not matched to a gene; V was cut back by 4 bases and J by 5 bases. The CDR3, as DNA: TGTGCCAGCAGCCGCCGGGACAGGGGACCCCGAGGGGAGACCCAGTACTTC. This encodes CASSRRDRGPRGETQYF.

The rearrangement joins TRBV6-5 to TRBJ1-2, with 8 bases aligning to TRBD1. The CDR3 loop spans 14 amino acids. Germline V CDR1 and CDR2: MNHEY, SVGAGI. J was trimmed by 4 bases and V by 2 bases; bases with no gene match: 3. The DNA for the CDR3 is TGTGCCAGCAGTTACAGCAGGGGGCTCTATGGCTACACCTTC. This sequence encodes CASSYSRGLYGYTF.

This chain connects TRBV5-4 to TRBJ1-5; D might be TRBD1 (5 bases). With 0 bases removed from V and 6 bases from J, the gap between germline ends came to 7 bases. The length of the CDR3 is 13 residues. Germline V gives CDR1 SGHNT, CDR2 YYREEE (reference sequence). CDR3 nucleotide sequence: TGTGCCAGCAGCTTGGGGGGGAGTCAGCCCCAGCATTTT. It encodes CASSLGGSQPQHF.

The V call is TRBV10-2, the J call TRBJ1-5; TRBD1 agrees at 7 bases. This CDR3 region has 13 residues. The ends lost 6 bases at V and 6 bases at J; junction bases unmatched: 5. Germline V gene sequence: CDR1 WSHSY, CDR2 SAAADI. The CDR3 loop reads CASRDRVGQPQHF. In DNA, the CDR3 is TGCGCCAGCAGAGACAGGGTTGGTCAGCCCCAGCATTTT.

This chain uses TRBV10-2 with TRBJ1-2; possible D gene TRBD1, 6 bases. Between the trimmed V and J ends, which lost 4 bases and 4 bases, there was a span of 16 bases. Germline CDR1 reads WSHSY; CDR2 reads SAAADI. The CDR3 spans 15 residues. The CDR3 here is CASSASVRGFYGYTF. The DNA of the CDR3 is TGCGCCAGCAGTGCTTCGGTCAGGGGATTCTATGGCTACACCTTC.

The chain employs TRBV5-5 and TRBJ2-7; a possible D gene is TRBD2 (6 bases). The germline V and J ends were trimmed by 0 bases and 2 bases, with 9 bases remaining between them. CDR1 SGHKS and CDR2 YYEKEE come from the germline V gene (reference sequence). The CDR3 is made up of 14 amino acids. CDR3 residues: CASSLVGEAYEQYF. The CDR3 nucleotides read TGTGCCAGCAGCTTGGTAGGGGAGGCCTACGAGCAGTACTTC. The full variable domain, its missing parts supplied by reference TRBV5-5 and TRBJ2-7, is DAGVTQSPTHLIKTRGQQVTLRCSPISGHKSVSWYQQVLGQGPQFIFQYYEKEERGRGNFPDRFSARQFPNYSSELNVNALLLGDSALYLCASSLVGEAYEQYFGPGTRLTVT.